The 14 T cell receptor beta chains in this list originate from one sample, sequenced in a study of cytomegalovirus exposure and HLA in healthy donors. Primers: 60 Vbeta forward and 13 Jbeta reverse. The method was immunoSEQ multiplex PCR; TCRdb's version includes in-frame clones alone and lacks a portion of them. This sample yields about 300,000 clones, of which 86% are seen a single time; around 4.2% belongs to the top ten. Sequenced input: PBMCs. These receptors were taken from a middle-aged man in good health and CMV-seropositive.

The CDR3 coding sequence is TGTGCCAGCAGCTTGGACGGGGGGGAGACCCAGTACTTC. The encoded protein is CASSLDGGETQYF. The genes are TRBV7-2 and TRBJ2-5; 7 nucleotides agree with TRBD2. Trimming took 3 bases from V and 5 from J; bases not matched to a gene: 3. The CDR3 has 13 amino acids. Germline V gives CDR1 SGHTA, CDR2 FQGNSA.

This chain connects TRBV7-3 to TRBJ2-2, with 7 bases lining up with TRBD2. CDR3 length equals 16 residues. Trimming took 1 base from V and 3 from J; bases not matched to a gene: 5. Germline V gene sequence: CDR1 SGHTA, CDR2 FQGTGA. This CDR3 reads CASSLNGGSHTGELFF. Written as DNA, the CDR3 is TGTGCCAGCAGCTTAAATGGCGGGAGTCACACCGGGGAGCTGTTTTTT.

This clone was seen just once. The gene calls are TRBV7-9 and TRBJ2-7; TRBD2 is a possible D gene (5 bases). Between the trimmed V and J ends, which lost 5 bases and 7 bases, there was a span of 15 bases. Germline CDR1 is SEHNR and CDR2 is FQNEAQ (reference sequence). The CDR3 totals 13 residues. In DNA form, the CDR3 reads TGTGCCAGCAGCCGCGGGCCCCTCTGGGAGCAGTACTTC. It specifies CASSRGPLWEQYF.

The V call is TRBV2, the J call TRBJ2-1; 8 nucleotides line up with TRBD2. CDR3 size: 15 residues. The germline gives CDR1 SNHLY, CDR2 FYNNEI. The ends lost 3 bases at V and 9 bases at J; junction bases unmatched: 10. CDR3 amino acids: CASSELAGSLGEQFF. DNA of the CDR3: TGTGCCAGCAGTGAGCTAGCGGGTTCCCTAGGTGAGCAGTTCTTC.

The V and J genes are TRBV27 and TRBJ1-5, with D possibly matching TRBD1 (5 bases). CDR1 is MNHEY, CDR2 SMNVEV, per germline (reference sequence). V was trimmed by 5 bases and J by 6 bases, leaving 17 bases between them. The CDR3 has 15 amino acids. The DNA for the CDR3 is TGTGCCAGCAGTGGAGGGGAGGGGAAGGTTCAGCCCCAGCATTTT. It yields the protein CASSGGEGKVQPQHF.

The chain has TRBV7-9 and TRBJ1-1, with D possibly being TRBD1 (5 bases). This CDR3 region has 14 residues. Deletions cut 5 bases from V and 6 bases from J, with 16 bases between. The germline V gene encodes CDR1 SEHNR and CDR2 FQNEAQ (reference sequence). CDR3 DNA: TGTGCCAGCAGCAAGGGCCCCAAGGGGCCTGAAGCTTTCTTT. This encodes CASSKGPKGPEAFF.

The rearrangement uses TRBV5-4 and TRBJ2-7; D possibly corresponds to TRBD1 (6 bases). The V and J ends lost 3 bases and 4 bases respectively, with 14 bases between them. The CDR3 runs 14 residues. The germline V gene encodes CDR1 SGHNT and CDR2 YYREEE (reference sequence). DNA for the CDR3: TGTGCCAGCAGCTACCAGGGGAATACTTACGAGCAGTACTTC. Its translation is CASSYQGNTYEQYF.

The CDR3 DNA reads as TGCAGCGTTCGGGACAGGGCTTGGGAGCAGTTCTTC. This encodes CSVRDRAWEQFF. This chain joins TRBV29-1 and TRBJ2-1, with 9 nucleotides matching TRBD1. V lost 5 bases, J lost 10 bases, and 6 bases stayed unmatched. Germline CDR1 SQVTM, CDR2 ANQGSEA. The CDR3 runs 12 residues.

The gene calls are TRBV9 and TRBJ1-1; possible D gene TRBD1, 5 bases. Germline values: CDR1 SGDLS, CDR2 YYNGEE. The CDR3 loop spans 14 amino acids. V lost 4 bases and J lost 4, with 14 bases in between. The DNA of the CDR3 is TGTGCCAGCAGCCCCGCGGGGACGGGCACTGAAGCTTTCTTT. It encodes CASSPAGTGTEAFF.

CDR3 nucleotide sequence: TGCGCCAGCAGCGCCGGAAGAAGCAGGACTCCAACAGATACGCAGTATTTT. It encodes CASSAGRSRTPTDTQYF. J is TRBJ2-3 and V is TRBV4-1; D is perhaps TRBD2 (5 bases). CDR1 MGHRA and CDR2 YSYEKL come from the germline V gene. Trimming shortened V by 5 bases and J by 3 bases, and 21 bases separated the two germline ends. The CDR3 has 17 amino acids.

The rearrangement joins TRBV25-1 to TRBJ2-5, with D tentatively TRBD2 (5 bases). V was clipped by 2 bases and J by 7 bases, with 14 bases between them. The CDR3 covers 14 residues. CDR1 and CDR2 from the germline V gene are MGHDK and SYGVNS. The CDR3 nucleotides are TGTGCCAGCAGTGAAGGCAGCGGCGGAGCGACCCAGTACTTC. Translating gives CASSEGSGGATQYF.

J is TRBJ1-3 and V is TRBV19, with 9 bases fitting TRBD1. Per germline, CDR1 LNHDA and CDR2 SQIVND (reference sequence). The V and J ends lost 6 bases and 4 bases, in that order; junction bases with no gene match: 4. This CDR3 contains 14 residues. In DNA, the CDR3 is TGTGCCAGTAGGGGGACAGGGTACGGAAACACCATATATTTT. Protein: CASRGTGYGNTIYF.

The chain has TRBV28 and TRBJ2-7; 8 bases match TRBD1. Trimming cost V 2 bases and J 1 base; bases outside gene matches: 4. Germline lookup yields CDR1 MDHEN and CDR2 SYDVKM. CDR3 length: 15 amino acids. The DNA of the CDR3 is TGTGCCAGCAGTTTAGCCGGGACAGGTTCCTACGAGCAGTACTTC. Translated, it gives CASSLAGTGSYEQYF.

This chain uses TRBV6-1 with TRBJ2-7; 13 nucleotides line up with TRBD2. CDR3 length: 15 residues. Germline V gene data show CDR1 as MNHNS and CDR2 as SASEGT. J lost 2 bases, V lost 8 bases, and 6 bases had no gene match. The CDR3: CASSRGLAGAYEQYF. CDR3 nucleotides: TGTGCCAGCTCACGCGGACTAGCGGGGGCCTACGAGCAGTACTTC.